This is a list of T cell receptor beta chains from one sample in a study of blood T cell repertoires in COVID-19. Generated by immunoSEQ multiplex PCR, the TCRdb table keeps only in-frame clones and is missing some. The sample lists under 450,000 clones, more than 70% occurring once. Material: peripheral blood. The receptor source for this set is a woman between 50 and 59 years old with COVID-19, enrolled during active disease. Both conserved end residues are part of each CDR3. The D gene is left open where the match is weak. A row's size may be missing; if present it is once, few, many or a size class.

TGTGCCAGCATTCGAGCGGGGGTGAGCACAGATACGCAGTATTTT | CASIRAGVSTDTQYF | TRBJ2-3 | - | TRBD2 | TRBV6-5
TGTGCCAGCAGTCTCCTTCCTTATCAGCCCCAGCATTTT | CASSLLPYQPQHF | TRBJ1-5 | - | - | TRBV7-2
TGTGCCAGCAGTCCAGGACTTCCTTTTATAGCCACGGAGACCCAGTACTTC | CASSPGLPFIATETQYF | TRBJ2-5 | - | - | TRBV28
TGTGCCAGCAGCGCCGGGACAGGGACGACTGAGCAGTACTTC | CASSAGTGTTEQYF | TRBJ2-7 | - | TRBD1 | TRBV9
TGTGCCAGCTCACCGGACAGGGAGACGCAGTATTTT | CASSPDRETQYF | TRBJ2-3 | - | TRBD1 | TRBV18
TGTGCCAGCAGCCAAGGCAACGGCGGGGGGCCCAGGTTC | CASSQGNGGGPRF | TRBJ2-7 | - | TRBD2 | TRBV14
TGTGCCAGCAGTGAAGAAACAGGCTATGGCTACACCTTC | CASSEETGYGYTF | TRBJ1-2 | - | - | TRBV2
TGTGCCAGCAGCCCCCCCGGGGTCGGAAGGGAAGGCTACACCTTC | CASSPPGVGREGYTF | TRBJ1-2 | - | - | TRBV9
TGTGCCAGCAGCTCAGTGGGGACACCGTATAATTCACCCCTCCACTTT | CASSSVGTPYNSPLHF | TRBJ1-6 | - | - | TRBV3-1/TRBV3-2
TGTGCCAGCAGCTTAGATCTAGCGGAAGGTCGGGAGCAGTACTTC | CASSLDLAEGREQYF | TRBJ2-7 | - | TRBD2 | TRBV7-2
TGCAGTGCTATACGAGTCTCTGAAGCTTTCTTT | CSAIRVSEAFF | TRBJ1-1 | - | - | TRBV20-1
TGTGCCAGTAGTACAAGACCCCCAGGGAATTCACCCCTCCACTTT | CASSTRPPGNSPLHF | TRBJ1-6 | - | - | TRBV19
TGTGCCAGCAGCTTAGCAGAGGGAACTGAAGCTTTCTTT | CASSLAEGTEAFF | TRBJ1-1 | - | - | TRBV7-6
TGTGCCAGCAGTTACTCTGGAGGGGCACCGAACACTGAAGCTTTCTTT | CASSYSGGAPNTEAFF | TRBJ1-1 | - | - | TRBV6-5
TGTGCCAGCAGCTTAGGGTTTGGCAGGGGTGGCGGGGAGCTGTTTTTT | CASSLGFGRGGGELFF | TRBJ2-2 | once | - | TRBV11-2
TGTGCCAGCAGCGGCGACGGGAGCTCCTACAATGAGCAGTTCTTC | CASSGDGSSYNEQFF | TRBJ2-1 | - | - | TRBV9
TGTGCCAGCAGTGTGAGCGGGGCCACTGGTGGCTACACCTTC | CASSVSGATGGYTF | TRBJ1-2 | once | - | TRBV2
TGTGCCAGCATTCACAGTTACACCGGGGAGCTGTTTTTT | CASIHSYTGELFF | TRBJ2-2 | - | - | TRBV12-3/TRBV12-4
TGTGCCAGCAGCTTTCGACAGGGTGCTGAAGCTTTCTTT | CASSFRQGAEAFF | TRBJ1-1 | - | TRBD1 | TRBV9
TGCGCCAGCAGCCAAGCCCTCATCCGACAGGGGGCTGATCAGCCCCAGCATTTT | CASSQALIRQGADQPQHF | TRBJ1-5 | - | TRBD1 | TRBV4-1
TGTGCCAGCAGCCATGTGTGGGGGCTCTCTGGGGCCAACGTCCTGACTTTC | CASSHVWGLSGANVLTF | TRBJ2-6 | - | - | TRBV14
TGTGCCAGCAGCTCTGACAGGGGGCGGCACGAGCAGTACTTC | CASSSDRGRHEQYF | TRBJ2-7 | - | TRBD1 | TRBV6-5
TGTGCCAGCAGCGTAGGTCGCGGAGGCTATGGCTACACCTTC | CASSVGRGGYGYTF | TRBJ1-2 | - | - | TRBV11-2
TGCAGTGCTCCGGGGGGCTACACCTTC | CSAPGGYTF | TRBJ1-2 | - | - | TRBV20-1
TGTGCTAGTGGGGTACAGGGGAACACTGAAGCTTTCTTT | CASGVQGNTEAFF | TRBJ1-1 | - | - | TRBV12-5
TGTGCCAGCAGCGTAAGGAGCGATGAAAAACTGTTTTTT | CASSVRSDEKLFF | TRBJ1-4 | - | - | TRBV9
TGTGCCAGCAGCCGCGGGCCAGCGGGGGGCGCCTACGAGCAGTACTTC | CASSRGPAGGAYEQYF | TRBJ2-7 | - | TRBD2 | TRBV3-1/TRBV3-2
TGTGCCAGCAGTTTTAACGGGGGGCGGGATACGCAGTATTTT | CASSFNGGRDTQYF | TRBJ2-3 | - | - | TRBV28
TGTGCCAGCAGCCCCCTAGGGCAGGGGAACACTGAAGCTTTCTTT | CASSPLGQGNTEAFF | TRBJ1-1 | - | - | TRBV9
TGTGCCAGCAGTGACCGGGGGATTACCTATGGCTACACCTTC | CASSDRGITYGYTF | TRBJ1-2 | - | - | TRBV6-2/TRBV6-3
TGTGCTAGTGGTATGACTGCCGGGACAGCTCCAAGCGGTGAAAAACTGTTTTTT | CASGMTAGTAPSGEKLFF | TRBJ1-4 | - | TRBD1 | TRBV12-5
TGTGCCAGCAGTAAGACCGGGACAGTCACCGGGGAGCTGTTTTTT | CASSKTGTVTGELFF | TRBJ2-2 | - | TRBD1 | TRBV6-6
TGTGCCAGCAGCAACAGGGGAAGGACTGAAGCTTTCTTT | CASSNRGRTEAFF | TRBJ1-1 | - | TRBD1 | TRBV13
TGTGCCAGCAGCTGGAGGGGGGGCGTCGAGCAGTTCTTC | CASSWRGGVEQFF | TRBJ2-1 | - | - | TRBV7-2
TGTGCCAGCAGTACTTGGGCGGGGAGAGCAGATACGCAGTATTTT | CASSTWAGRADTQYF | TRBJ2-3 | - | - | TRBV28
TGTGCCAGTTTCCGGGAGAACACTGAAGCTTTCTTT | CASFRENTEAFF | TRBJ1-1 | - | - | TRBV19
TGTGCCAGCTCACCACCGCCAGGGGGTAACGAGCAGTACTTC | CASSPPPGGNEQYF | TRBJ2-7 | - | TRBD1 | TRBV18
TGTGCCAGCAGTGACCTCCTGGAAGGGGGAAGAGGAAACACCATATATTTT | CASSDLLEGGRGNTIYF | TRBJ1-3 | - | - | TRBV6-1
TGTGCCAGCAGCTTGGCGGCGGGTTTACGTGTAGCCGGGGAGCTGTTTTTT | CASSLAAGLRVAGELFF | TRBJ2-2 | - | - | TRBV5-8
TGTGCCAGCCACCGGGGGGACAACTATGGCTACACCTTC | CASHRGDNYGYTF | TRBJ1-2 | - | - | TRBV19
TGTGCCAGCAGCAGGACAGGGTTCGGCGAGCAGTACTTC | CASSRTGFGEQYF | TRBJ2-7 | - | TRBD1 | TRBV12-3/TRBV12-4
TGTGCCACCAGTGCCTTCGACAGGCTCGGTGGGGGAGCTTTCTTT | CATSAFDRLGGGAFF | TRBJ1-1 | - | - | TRBV24-1
TGTGCCAGCAGCCGGGACAGGGGGAAAGGGGCCAACGTCCTGACTTTC | CASSRDRGKGANVLTF | TRBJ2-6 | - | TRBD1 | TRBV7-9
TGTGCCAGCAGCCGTGGACAGGGGTCAGAGACCCAGTACTTC | CASSRGQGSETQYF | TRBJ2-5 | - | TRBD1 | TRBV7-7
TGTGCCTGGAGTGAAGGGGTGGACTATGGCTACACCTTC | CAWSEGVDYGYTF | TRBJ1-2 | - | - | TRBV30
TGTGCCAGCAGTTACCCGACTAGCGGGGCGAAAATAGGCACCGGGGAGCTGTTTTTT | CASSYPTSGAKIGTGELFF | TRBJ2-2 | few | TRBD2 | TRBV6-2/TRBV6-3
TGTGCCATCAGTTCGGAACAGGGAACGAGCAATCAGCCCCAGCATTTT | CAISSEQGTSNQPQHF | TRBJ1-5 | once | - | TRBV10-3
TGTGCCAGCAGTTCCCCTCATCGGACTGAAGCTTTCTTT | CASSSPHRTEAFF | TRBJ1-1 | - | - | TRBV6-5
TGTGCCAGCAGCTTGGGTCTGTCCGGACATCTCTCTGGAAACACCATATATTTT | CASSLGLSGHLSGNTIYF | TRBJ1-3 | - | - | TRBV5-6
TGTGCCTCTCGCAGGGGCAATGAGCAGTTCTTC | CASRRGNEQFF | TRBJ2-1 | - | - | TRBV6-5
TGCGCCAGCAGCTTGGAAGGGGGTCGAGTCACTGAAGCTTTCTTT | CASSLEGGRVTEAFF | TRBJ1-1 | - | - | TRBV5-1
TGTGCCAGCGTGGACAGGGGGCTTGATGGCTACACCTTC | CASVDRGLDGYTF | TRBJ1-2 | - | TRBD1 | TRBV2
TGTGCCAGCAGTTTATGGATGTCAGATCATGGCTACACCTTC | CASSLWMSDHGYTF | TRBJ1-2 | - | - | TRBV28